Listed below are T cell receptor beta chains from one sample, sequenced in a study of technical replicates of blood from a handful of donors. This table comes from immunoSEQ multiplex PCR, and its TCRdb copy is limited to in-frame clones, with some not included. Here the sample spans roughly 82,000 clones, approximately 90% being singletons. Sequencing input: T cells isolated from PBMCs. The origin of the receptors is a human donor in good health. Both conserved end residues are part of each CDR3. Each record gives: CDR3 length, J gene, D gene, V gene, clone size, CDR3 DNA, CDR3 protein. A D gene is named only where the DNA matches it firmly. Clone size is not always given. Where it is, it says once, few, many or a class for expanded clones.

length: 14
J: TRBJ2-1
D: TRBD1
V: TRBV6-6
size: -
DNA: TGTGCCAGCAAACGGGACAGGGCCTACAATGAGCAGTTCTTC
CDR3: CASKRDRAYNEQFF

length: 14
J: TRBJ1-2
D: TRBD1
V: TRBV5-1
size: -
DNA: TGCGCCAGCAGCTTACTAAACAGGGGCGAGGGCTACACCTTC
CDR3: CASSLLNRGEGYTF

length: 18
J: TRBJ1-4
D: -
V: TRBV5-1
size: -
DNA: TGCGCCAGCAGCTTGGCCGAGCGGAACGGTGGGTCCGATGAAAAACTGTTTTTT
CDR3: CASSLAERNGGSDEKLFF

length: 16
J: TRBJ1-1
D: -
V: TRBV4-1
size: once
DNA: TGCGCCAGCAGCCAAGTTTTCAGCAGGGGTCGGACTGAAGCTTTCTTT
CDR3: CASSQVFSRGRTEAFF

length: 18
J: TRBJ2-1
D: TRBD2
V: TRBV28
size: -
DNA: TGTGCCAGCAGTCCGACAATCAATAGCGGGAGAGTCTACAATGAGCAGTTCTTC
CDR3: CASSPTINSGRVYNEQFF

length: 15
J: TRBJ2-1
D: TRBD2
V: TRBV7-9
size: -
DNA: TGTGCCAGCAGCGTACTAGCGGGAGGGCCCTATGAGCAGTTCTTC
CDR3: CASSVLAGGPYEQFF

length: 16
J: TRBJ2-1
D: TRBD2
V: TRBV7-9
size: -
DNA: TGTGCCAGCAGTCATATCTCGGGACTAGAAAGGAATGAGCAGTTCTTC
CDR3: CASSHISGLERNEQFF

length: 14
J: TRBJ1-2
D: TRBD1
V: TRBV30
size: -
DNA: TGTGCCTGGAGTCATCCGGGACAGGGCTATGGCTACACCTTC
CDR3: CAWSHPGQGYGYTF

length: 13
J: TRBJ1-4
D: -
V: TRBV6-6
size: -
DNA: TGTGCCAGCAAAGCGATAATGGTTGAAAAACTGTTTTTT
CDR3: CASKAIMVEKLFF

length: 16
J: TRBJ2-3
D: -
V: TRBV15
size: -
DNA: TGTGCCACCAGCAGAGGTAGGGGGAGTAGCACAGATACGCAGTATTTT
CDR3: CATSRGRGSSTDTQYF

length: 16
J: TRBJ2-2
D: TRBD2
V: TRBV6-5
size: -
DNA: TGTGCCAGCAGTTACCGTGGGACTAGCATCACCGGGGAGCTGTTTTTT
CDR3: CASSYRGTSITGELFF

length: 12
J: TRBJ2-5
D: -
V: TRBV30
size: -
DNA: TGTGCCTGGAAGGAGGGGCCAGAGACCCAGTACTTC
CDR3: CAWKEGPETQYF

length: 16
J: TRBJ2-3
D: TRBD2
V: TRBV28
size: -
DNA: TGTGCCAGCAGTTTTTGGCTAGCGGGAGGCCCAGATACGCAGTATTTT
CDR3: CASSFWLAGGPDTQYF

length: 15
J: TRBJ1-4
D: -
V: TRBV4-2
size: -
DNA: TGTGCCAGCAGCCCGACACAGGGTACTAATGAAAAACTGTTTTTT
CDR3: CASSPTQGTNEKLFF

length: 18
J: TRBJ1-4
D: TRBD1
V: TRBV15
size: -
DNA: TGTGCCACCAGCAGAGCCCCTCCAGGGGGTATCGGGGGTGAAAAACTGTTTTTT
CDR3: CATSRAPPGGIGGEKLFF

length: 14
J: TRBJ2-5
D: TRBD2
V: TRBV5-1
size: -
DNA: TGCGCCAGCAGCTTAAGCGGGGGAGGTGAGACCCAGTACTTC
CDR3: CASSLSGGGETQYF

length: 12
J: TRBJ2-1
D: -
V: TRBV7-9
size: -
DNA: TGTGCCAGCAGCTCCCCCGAGCGGCCGAAGTTCTTC
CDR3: CASSSPERPKFF

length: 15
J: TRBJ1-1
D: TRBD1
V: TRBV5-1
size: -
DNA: TGCGCCAGCAGCTTGGGTGGACAGGCAAGCGCTGAAGCTTTCTTT
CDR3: CASSLGGQASAEAFF

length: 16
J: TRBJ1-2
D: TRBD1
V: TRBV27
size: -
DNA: TGTGCCAGCAGTCCCGCCGGCCAGGGGGTTAACTATGGCTACACCTTC
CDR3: CASSPAGQGVNYGYTF

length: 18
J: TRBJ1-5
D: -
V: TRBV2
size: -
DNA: TGTGCCAGCAGGGGGTATCAGGGGAACCTTTTTGACAATCAGCCCCAGCATTTT
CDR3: CASRGYQGNLFDNQPQHF

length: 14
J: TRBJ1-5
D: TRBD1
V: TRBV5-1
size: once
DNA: TGCGCCAGCAGCTTGGACAGGGGGGACCAGCCCCAGCATTTT
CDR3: CASSLDRGDQPQHF

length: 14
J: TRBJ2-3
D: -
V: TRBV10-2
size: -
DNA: TGCGCCAGGTTGAAGCCGGGGGGACAAGATACGCAGTATTTT
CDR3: CARLKPGGQDTQYF

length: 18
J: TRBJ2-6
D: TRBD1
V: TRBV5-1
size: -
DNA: TGCGCCAGCAGCTCCAGCCGGGACAGATTCTCTGGGGCCAACGTCCTGACTTTC
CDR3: CASSSSRDRFSGANVLTF

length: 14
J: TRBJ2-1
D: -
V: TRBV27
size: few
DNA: TGTGCCAGCAGTTTATCGACGGCGGACAATGAGCAGTTCTTC
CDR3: CASSLSTADNEQFF

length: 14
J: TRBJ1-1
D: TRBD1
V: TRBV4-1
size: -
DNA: TGCGCCAGCAGGCAGACAGGGGTGGTGTCTGAAGCTTTCTTT
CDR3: CASRQTGVVSEAFF

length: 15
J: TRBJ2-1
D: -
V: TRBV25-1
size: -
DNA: TGTGCCAGCAGTGAATATGCGGGGTTTGTGAATGAGCAGTTCTTC
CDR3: CASSEYAGFVNEQFF

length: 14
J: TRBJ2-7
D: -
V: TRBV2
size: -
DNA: TGTGCCAGCAGTGATTATATAGGGGCAGGTGAGCAGTACTTC
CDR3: CASSDYIGAGEQYF

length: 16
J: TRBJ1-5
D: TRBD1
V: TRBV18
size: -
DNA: TGTGCCAGCTCACCACCGGGACAGGGGGTTTATCAGCCCCAGCATTTT
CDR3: CASSPPGQGVYQPQHF

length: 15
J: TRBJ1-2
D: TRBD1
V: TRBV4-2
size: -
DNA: TGTGCCAGCAGCCAAGAGGGACAGCCAGAGTATGGCTACACCTTC
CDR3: CASSQEGQPEYGYTF

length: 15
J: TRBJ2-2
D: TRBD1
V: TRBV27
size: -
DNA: TGTGCCAGCAGTTCCGGGACAGGGATCACCGGGGAGCTGTTTTTT
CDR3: CASSSGTGITGELFF

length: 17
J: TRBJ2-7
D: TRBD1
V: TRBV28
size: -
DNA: TGTGCCAGCAGTTTACAGGGCCCCGGGACAGTCTCCTACGAGCAGTACTTC
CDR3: CASSLQGPGTVSYEQYF

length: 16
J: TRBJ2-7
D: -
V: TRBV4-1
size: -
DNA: TGCGCCAGCAGCCTCCTCCTAGGTACTGAAACCTACGAGCAGTACTTC
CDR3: CASSLLLGTETYEQYF

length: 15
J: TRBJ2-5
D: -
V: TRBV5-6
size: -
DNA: TGTGCCAGCAGCCCCCGGCGGGCGTACCAAGAGACCCAGTACTTC
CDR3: CASSPRRAYQETQYF

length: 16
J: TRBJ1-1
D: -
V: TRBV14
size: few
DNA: TGTGCCAGCAGCCAGGAGTTCGGGACAACGAACACTGAAGCTTTCTTT
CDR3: CASSQEFGTTNTEAFF

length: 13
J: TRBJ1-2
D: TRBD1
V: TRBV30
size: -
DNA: TGTGCCTGGCTTTCGGACAGGGGCTTTGGCTACACCTTC
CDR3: CAWLSDRGFGYTF

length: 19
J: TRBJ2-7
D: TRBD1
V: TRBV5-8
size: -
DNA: TGTGCCAGCAGCGGTGACAGGGGGGTCGGGGGTGTCTCTACCTACGAGCAGTACTTC
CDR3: CASSGDRGVGGVSTYEQYF

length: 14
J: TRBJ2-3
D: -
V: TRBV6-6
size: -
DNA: TGTGCCAGCAGTCAACGGGACACCACAGATACGCAGTATTTT
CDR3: CASSQRDTTDTQYF

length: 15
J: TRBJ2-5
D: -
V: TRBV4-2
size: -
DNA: TGTGCCAGCAGCCAACCACTGTTGTCCCAAGAGACCCAGTACTTC
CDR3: CASSQPLLSQETQYF

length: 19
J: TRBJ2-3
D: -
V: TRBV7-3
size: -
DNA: TGTGCCAGCAGCTTAAGGCGCCTCCTGGGGGCGGGGGTCACAGATACGCAGTATTTT
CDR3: CASSLRRLLGAGVTDTQYF